This entry is about one T cell receptor (beta chain). Seattle researchers signed up patients amid active infection and tracked them longitudinally. The sample belongs to a study of blood T cell repertoires in COVID-19. Study-wide background: Sources were T cells, B-cell-depleted T cells, or PBMCs; the material itself was cDNA or gDNA.

The V and J ends lost 7 bases and 1 base, in that order; junction bases with no gene match: 8. This CDR3 is 15 amino acids long. Germline-derived CDR1 and CDR2 are SGHTA and FQGNSA. Authors' analysis steps: Amplifying reference gene primers gave estimates of nucleated cell counts. The protocol was immunoSEQ multiplex PCR, while the TCRdb copy is restricted to in-frame clones and leaves out a portion. The V and J calls and clone size come from that table; D and trimming were worked out from the DNA. The sample shows approximately 200,000 clones, about 84% of them seen only once. The TCR was taken from a person aged 70 to 80 with COVID-19, enrolled during active disease. The chain is built from TRBV7-2 and TRBJ1-2, with 8 nucleotides matching TRBD1. The sequencing sample was made of peripheral blood. The CDR3 DNA is TGTGCCAGCACCCCAGGGGGCCAGGTTAACTATGGCTACACCTTC. It encodes CASTPGGQVNYGYTF.